One sample yielded the 8 T cell receptor beta chains listed below, sequenced in a study of CD8 T cells in ankylosing spondylitis. General study findings and limits: A motif in TCR beta, a set of roughly eight highly homologous variants, appeared characteristic of ankylosing spondylitis blood.

Their specific antigens are unknown. TCRdb passed the 5' RACE reads through MiXCR, listing each CDR3 protein once. The sample shows approximately 500,000 distinct CDR3 sequences, roughly 13% of them seen only once. Input material: blood, either unsorted or a sorted T cell fraction (not recorded which). The source of these receptors is a male donor with ankylosing spondylitis.

The chain joins TRBV20-1 to TRBJ2-2; 11 bases are a match to TRBD2. Looked up from germline, CDR1 is DFQATT and CDR2 is SNEGSKA (reference sequence). This CDR3 contains 14 residues. J lost 5 bases, V lost 5 bases, and 4 bases had no gene match. DNA for the CDR3: TGCAGTGCTTATTCTAGCGGGAGGACCGGGGAGCTGTTTTTT. Translated: CSAYSSGRTGELFF.

This clonotype was observed a few times. The chain is built from TRBV10-3 and TRBJ2-1; D remains unclear. Germline lookup yields CDR1 ENHRY and CDR2 SYGVKD. V gave up 4 bases and J gave up 2 bases, with 3 bases separating them. The CDR3 contains 12 residues. The CDR3 bases are TGTGCCATCAGTGCGGCCTACAATGAGCAGTTCTTC. The encoded protein is CAISAAYNEQFF.

This clonotype was counted between two and nine times. The V call is TRBV20-1, the J call TRBJ2-1; 14 bases match TRBD2. The CDR3 is made up of 15 amino acids. Per the germline V gene, CDR1 is DFQATT and CDR2 is SNEGSKA (reference sequence). V shed 0 bases and J 10 bases; nucleotides not matched to a gene: 5. This chain's CDR3 is CSARDPGLAGEEQFF. The CDR3 DNA reads as TGCAGTGCTAGAGATCCGGGACTAGCGGGAGAAGAGCAGTTCTTC.

The chain carries TRBV5-1 and TRBJ2-1; the D gene is possibly TRBD2 (5 bases). V lost 4 bases, J lost 10 bases, and 12 bases lay in between. Germline V lookup: CDR1 SGHRS, CDR2 YFSETQ. This CDR3 comprises 12 residues. In DNA form, the CDR3 reads TGCGCCAGCAGCCCGCATAGCGTGGAGCAGTTCTTC. Its translation is CASSPHSVEQFF.

The gene calls are TRBV27 and TRBJ2-7; 12 bases align to TRBD2. The CDR3 has 14 residues. Germline lookup yields CDR1 MNHEY and CDR2 SMNVEV (reference sequence). The junction had 5 bases not matched to a gene; V was cut back by 7 bases and J by 4 bases. This CDR3 is CASNVLAGGYEQYF. CDR3 nucleotides: TGTGCCAGCAACGTCCTAGCGGGAGGGTACGAGCAGTACTTC.

The chain combines TRBV2 with TRBJ1-1, with TRBD1 as a possible D gene (5 bases). Germline V gene lookup returns CDR1 SNHLY and CDR2 FYNNEI. This CDR3 region has 13 residues. V lost 7 bases to trimming and J lost 1 base, with 10 bases between them. The CDR3 spells CASTRERNTEAFF. CDR3 DNA: TGTGCCAGCACCAGGGAACGGAACACTGAAGCTTTCTTT.

The chain couples TRBV2 to TRBJ2-2; D unresolved. Looked up from germline, CDR1 is SNHLY and CDR2 is FYNNEI. Trimming left V 3 bases short and J 0 bases short, with 14 bases between. The CDR3 runs 17 residues. DNA for the CDR3: TGTGCCAGCAGTGAGGTATTGGCGTTCGCGAACACCGGGGAGCTGTTTTTT. Translating it yields CASSEVLAFANTGELFF.

This clonotype was counted at least ten times. The J gene is TRBJ2-1, the V gene TRBV12-3 or TRBV12-4, with D possibly TRBD2 on 5 matching bases. Trimming took off 3 bases at V and 5 bases at J, with 11 bases between the two ends. The CDR3 is 14 amino acids. The CDR3 sequence: CASSFSRGNNEQFF. In DNA form, the CDR3 reads TGTGCCAGCAGTTTCTCTAGAGGGAACAATGAGCAGTTCTTC.